The 14 T cell receptor beta chains below were found in one sample sequenced in a study of glioma-infiltrating T cells. TCR alpha and beta CDR3 regions were amplified from RNA using iRepertoire nested multiplex PCR. TCRdb reanalysed the multiplex PCR reads using MiXCR and keeps one entry per CDR3 protein. The table has about 130,000 distinct CDR3 sequences, 24% seen once. The sequenced material came from glioma tissue, nonneoplastic brain tissue, or PBMCs (not recorded which). The source of these receptors is a human donor with low-grade glioma or glioblastoma, undergoing nonglioma brain surgery, or in good health (not recorded which).

The rearrangement links TRBV12-3 or TRBV12-4 to TRBJ2-3; the D gene is possibly TRBD1 (7 bases). Trimming left V 6 bases short and J 3 bases short, with 13 bases between. This CDR3 contains 14 residues. This chain's CDR3 is CASSQGGSTDTQYF. As DNA, the CDR3 is TGTGCCAGCAGCCAGGGGGGATCTACAGATACGCAGTATTTT.

This clonotype has a handful of counts. The V and J genes are TRBV3-1 and TRBJ2-5, with 7 positions matching TRBD1. This CDR3 is built from 16 residues. Germline values: CDR1 LGHDT, CDR2 YNNKEL (reference sequence). V lost 0 bases and J lost 1; bases outside the gene matches: 5. CDR3 coding DNA: TGTGCCAGCAGCCAAGATAGTGGGACAGTCCAAGAGACCCAGTACTTC. Translation gives CASSQDSGTVQETQYF.

The sample holds many counts of this clonotype. Written as DNA, the CDR3 is TGTGCCAGCAGTAATCAGAGGGGGGACGGCAATCAGCCCCAGCATTTT. This translates into CASSNQRGDGNQPQHF. J is TRBJ1-5 and V is TRBV6-1, with TRBD1 as a possible D gene (6 bases). This CDR3 is 16 amino acids long. CDR1 and CDR2 from the germline V gene are MNHNS and SASEGT. V was shortened by 5 bases and J by 2 bases, with 16 bases between the two germline ends.

This clonotype turned up a few times. The chain employs TRBV29-1 and TRBJ1-2; D might be TRBD1 (6 bases). V lost 4 bases and J lost 6, with 15 bases in between. This CDR3 spans 13 amino acids. Germline V CDR1 and CDR2: SQVTM, ANQGSEA. CDR3 nucleotide sequence: TGCAGCGTTGGGTTCCCAGGGGCACATGGCTACACCTTC. Encoded protein: CSVGFPGAHGYTF. Together with reference TRBV29-1 and TRBJ1-2, the CDR3 gives the full variable domain: SAVISQKPSRDICQRGTSLTIQCQVDSQVTMMFWYRQQPGQSLTLIATANQGSEATYESGFVIDKFPISRPNLTFSTLTVSNMSPEDSSIYLCSVGFPGAHGYTFGSGTRLTVV.

Note on this clonotype: This may arise from a read error, as a much more abundant clone is one base away. The rearrangement joins TRBV6-1 to TRBJ1-1; D perhaps matches TRBD1 (6 bases). V was clipped by 5 bases and J by 4 bases, with 14 bases between them. The CDR3 covers 14 residues. Germline V gene data show CDR1 as MNHNS and CDR2 as SASEGT. In DNA, the CDR3 is TGTGCCAGCAGTTGGACAGATAGAGCCACTGAAGCTTTCTTT. Amino acid sequence: CASSWTDRATEAFF.

This clonotype was counted a few times. The chain has TRBV15 and TRBJ1-5; D not certain. V was cut by 5 bases and J by 2 bases, with 13 bases left in between. This CDR3 is built from 15 residues. The germline V gene encodes CDR1 LNHNV and CDR2 YYDKDF (reference sequence). The CDR3 region has the DNA TGTGCCACCAGCTCGGGCAACGGGGGCAATCAGCCCCAGCATTTT. Translation: CATSSGNGGNQPQHF.

This clonotype was counted many times. The chain couples TRBV29-1 to TRBJ1-5; D perhaps matches TRBD1 (5 bases). The germline V gene has CDR1 SQVTM and CDR2 ANQGSEA. V was clipped by 4 bases and J by 3 bases, with 7 bases between them. This CDR3 has 12 amino acids. This CDR3 reads CSVGQYNQPQHF. In DNA, the CDR3 is TGCAGCGTTGGACAGTACAATCAGCCCCAGCATTTT.

This clonotype has just a few counts. This sequence joins TRBV24-1 and TRBJ1-2; 9 nucleotides match TRBD1. The CDR3 has 14 residues. The germline gives CDR1 KGHDR, CDR2 SFDVKD. The trim removed 4 bases at V and 8 bases at J, leaving 7 bases unmatched. This chain's CDR3 is CATSDWDRENGYTF. In DNA, the CDR3 is TGTGCCACCAGTGACTGGGACAGGGAAAACGGCTACACCTTC.

With regard to this clonotype: Given a much more abundant clone one base away, this may be a read error. The chain uses TRBV20-1 and TRBJ2-1; D unresolved. Germline CDR1 DFQATT, CDR2 SNEGSKA (reference sequence). This CDR3 has 12 amino acids. CDR3 DNA: TGCAGTGCTAGAAGTCCTGGGTTTCTTCAGCTCTTC. This gives the protein CSARSPGFLQLF.

This clonotype came up many times. Germline and junction disagree at one end, which may indicate a read error. This rearrangement joins TRBV6-1 to TRBJ1-6; 7 nucleotides align to TRBD1. Germline loops: CDR1 MNHNS, CDR2 SASEGT. The CDR3 spans 14 residues. CDR3 loop: CASSLQGNNSPLHF. The CDR3 coding sequence is TGTGCCAGCAGTCTACAGGGGAATAACTCACCCCTCCACTTT.

This clonotype was observed at least ten times. The rearrangement uses TRBV4-2 and TRBJ1-5; D is ambiguous. CDR3 size: 15 residues. Germline V gene sequence: CDR1 LGHNA, CDR2 YNFKEQ. V was pared by 4 bases and J by 3 bases, with 13 bases between. CDR3 DNA sequence: TGTGCCAGCAGCCCGGTGATGGGGAACAATCAGCCCCAGCATTTT. This gives the protein CASSPVMGNNQPQHF.

The chain carries TRBV20-1 and TRBJ1-2; 8 nucleotides agree with TRBD1. CDR1 DFQATT and CDR2 SNEGSKA come from the germline V gene (reference sequence). V trimming: 6 bases; J trimming: 2 bases; junction bases outside the gene matches: 5. The CDR3 contains 13 residues. CDR3 bases: TGCAGTGCCCTACGGGACAGGAACTATGGCTACACCTTC. Residues: CSALRDRNYGYTF.

The V and J genes are TRBV14 and TRBJ2-3; 9 bases agree with TRBD2. The germline CDR1 and CDR2 sequences are SGHDN and FVKESK. V shed 1 base, J shed 5 bases, and the junction held 4 bases outside the gene matches. There are 15 residues in the CDR3. The CDR3 coding sequence is TGTGCCAGCAGCCAAGTCGTTAGCGGGGGAGATACGCAGTATTTT. Translated, it gives CASSQVVSGGDTQYF.

This clonotype has a handful of counts. V is TRBV6-1 and J is TRBJ1-3; a possible D gene is TRBD1 (6 bases). The length of the CDR3 is 15 residues. The germline gives CDR1 MNHNS, CDR2 SASEGT. The V end was cut by 6 bases, the J end by 2 bases, with 14 bases between. The CDR3 sequence: CASSQSGGTGNTIYF. The CDR3 nucleotides are TGTGCCAGCAGCCAGTCGGGGGGCACTGGAAACACCATATATTTT.